What follows are 18 T cell receptor beta chains derived from one specimen sequenced in a study of post-analysis software for immune sequencing data. Regarding the study as a whole: Among 4 or 5 TRBV segments more frequent in patients than controls were TRBV5-6, TRBV5-1 and TRBV20-1.

No antigens are known for them. TCR beta libraries were prepared from cDNA with unique molecular identifiers. TCRdb independently ran MiXCR on the PCR reads; one entry per CDR3 protein. The top ten clones hold less than 6% of a sample with around 500,000 distinct CDR3 sequences, 30% to 40% of them seen once. Material for sequencing was blood. The receptors derive from a girl under 18 with multiple sclerosis.

The CDR3 reads CASSEQAGFFGYTF. The CDR3, as DNA: TGCGCCAGCAGTGAGCAGGCGGGGTTTTTTGGCTACACCTTC. The chain combines TRBV10-2 with TRBJ1-2; D gene uncertain. The CDR3 has 14 amino acids. V lost 2 bases and J lost 7, with 14 bases in between. CDR1 WSHSY and CDR2 SAAADI come from the germline V gene.

This chain connects TRBV5-1 to TRBJ2-2; TRBD1 matches at 8 bases. CDR3 size: 15 residues. With 6 bases clipped from V and 0 bases from J, the junction kept 4 bases outside the gene matches. Germline CDR1 SGHRS, CDR2 YFSETQ. The CDR3 spells CASTMDRANTGELFF. The CDR3 coding sequence is TGCGCCAGCACTATGGACAGGGCGAACACCGGGGAGCTGTTTTTT.

This clonotype was seen a few times. The chain links TRBV5-1 to TRBJ2-7, with no clear D. Germline V gene sequence: CDR1 SGHRS, CDR2 YFSETQ. The CDR3 is 13 residues long. Trimming cost V 2 bases and J 3 bases, with 9 bases left between them. The CDR3 coding sequence is TGCGCCAGCAGCTTATCGGACGTCTACGAGCAGTACTTC. Its translation is CASSLSDVYEQYF.

The chain recombines TRBV18 with TRBJ1-2; D is undetermined. This CDR3 contains 15 residues. Per the germline V gene, CDR1 is KGHSH and CDR2 is LQKENI. V dropped 1 base and J dropped 2 bases, with 11 bases sitting between them. CDR3 nucleotide sequence: TGTGCCAGCTCACCACAAGGAACAGTAAACTATGGCTACACCTTC. It is translated as CASSPQGTVNYGYTF.

The chain recombines TRBV7-9 with TRBJ1-2, with D possibly matching TRBD1 (6 bases). Germline loops: CDR1 SEHNR, CDR2 FQNEAQ (reference sequence). The CDR3 contains 14 residues. The V end was cut by 4 bases, the J end by 4 bases, with 13 bases between. The CDR3 is CASSWLDSLYGYTF. DNA for the CDR3: TGTGCCAGCAGCTGGTTGGACAGTCTCTATGGCTACACCTTC. The complete variable domain, with remaining parts taken from reference TRBV7-9 and TRBJ1-2, reads DTGVSQNPRHKITKRGQNVTFRCDPISEHNRLYWYRQTLGQGPEFLTYFQNEAQLEKSRLLSDRFSAERPKGSFSTLEIQRTEQGDSAMYLCASSWLDSLYGYTFGSGTRLTVV.

J is TRBJ2-1 and V is TRBV6-6; 7 nucleotides match TRBD2. Germline V gene sequence: CDR1 MNHNY, CDR2 SVGAGI (reference sequence). The CDR3 runs to 16 residues. Trimming removed 7 bases from V and 0 bases from J; junction bases left unmatched: 9. The CDR3 protein is CASNYGGGSSYNEQFF. The CDR3 DNA is TGTGCCAGCAATTATGGCGGGGGAAGCTCCTACAATGAGCAGTTCTTC.

This chain connects TRBV5-1 to TRBJ1-5; maybe TRBD1 (6 bases). The CDR3 is made up of 14 amino acids. The germline V and J ends were trimmed by 2 bases and 5 bases, with 11 bases remaining between them. The germline gives CDR1 SGHRS, CDR2 YFSETQ. The CDR3 loop reads CASSLQGRDQPQHF. CDR3 bases: TGCGCCAGCAGCTTACAGGGAAGGGATCAGCCCCAGCATTTT.

The DNA of the CDR3 is TGTGCCAGCAGTGAACCCCCATCCGGGACTAGCGGGGAGAGCTCTGGGGCCAACGTCCTGACTTTC. This gives the protein CASSEPPSGTSGESSGANVLTF. The chain has TRBV25-1 and TRBJ2-6; 13 positions agree with TRBD2. Losses at the gene ends were 2 bases for V and 0 bases for J; bases not matched to a gene: 13. Germline values: CDR1 MGHDK, CDR2 SYGVNS. This CDR3 comprises 22 residues.

V usage is TRBV20-1 and J usage is TRBJ1-1, with D unclear. CDR1 is DFQATT and CDR2 is SNEGSKA in the germline V gene (reference sequence). V shed 4 bases and J shed 8 bases, with 8 bases lying between them. The CDR3 runs 10 residues. CDR3 in DNA: TGCAGTGCTAAGAGAGGGGAAGCTTTCTTT. This sequence encodes CSAKRGEAFF.

This clonotype turned up a few times. V is TRBV20-1 and J is TRBJ2-1; TRBD1 agrees at 12 bases. V shed 0 bases and J 0 bases; nucleotides not matched to a gene: 18. In germline, CDR1 is DFQATT, CDR2 SNEGSKA (reference sequence). This CDR3 contains 22 residues. The CDR3 protein is CSARDREGVRDRGLSSYNEQFF. The CDR3 region has the DNA TGCAGTGCTAGAGATCGGGAGGGCGTCCGGGACAGGGGGCTAAGCTCCTACAATGAGCAGTTCTTC.

The V call is TRBV3-1, the J call TRBJ1-1; D call uncertain. Germline CDR1 LGHDT, CDR2 YNNKEL (reference sequence). The V and J ends lost 3 bases and 11 bases respectively, with 10 bases between them. The CDR3 spans 11 residues. The CDR3 spells CASSHGRRAFF. The CDR3 region has the DNA TGTGCCAGCAGCCACGGCCGTCGGGCTTTCTTT.

A note on this clonotype: The conserved phenylalanine or tryptophan is not found at the CDR3 terminus, so this likely reflects a read error. This rearrangement joins TRBV7-3 to TRBJ1-6, with TRBD1 identical over 7 bases. Unmatched junction bases numbered 11, after V lost 0 bases and J lost 9 bases. Per germline, CDR1 SGHTA and CDR2 FQGTGA. The CDR3 extends over 17 amino acids. CDR3: CASSLTVRQGSSSPLHC. The DNA for the CDR3 is TGTGCCAGCAGCTTAACGGTCCGACAGGGATCTAGTTCACCCCTCCACTGT.

In its sample, this clonotype was seen many times. This chain links TRBV7-2 with TRBJ2-1; 12 bases fit TRBD2. CDR3 length: 15 residues. V shed 4 bases, J shed 6 bases, and the junction held 4 bases outside the gene matches. Per the germline V gene, CDR1 is SGHTA and CDR2 is FQGNSA. CDR3 DNA sequence: TGTGCCAGCAGCTCCCGACTAGCGGGGGCCAATGAGCAGTTCTTC. Amino acids: CASSSRLAGANEQFF.

The chain is built from TRBV24-1 and TRBJ2-5, with TRBD1 identical over 8 bases. This CDR3 is built from 13 residues. Losses at the gene ends were 8 bases for V and 11 bases for J; bases not matched to a gene: 12. Looked up from germline, CDR1 is KGHDR and CDR2 is SFDVKD. The CDR3 protein is CATKTSTGDEQYF. The CDR3 DNA sequence: TGTGCCACCAAAACTTCGACAGGGGATGAGCAGTACTTC.

This chain connects TRBV7-8 to TRBJ1-1, with unresolved D. Trimming took 0 bases from V and 10 from J, leaving 15 bases between them. Germline V gene sequence: CDR1 SGHVS, CDR2 FQNEAQ. CDR3 size: 14 residues. CDR3 amino acids: CASSLAGDALGAFF. The DNA for the CDR3 is TGTGCCAGCAGCTTAGCAGGTGATGCCCTAGGAGCTTTCTTT.

In this sample, this clonotype turned up a few times. The rearrangement joins TRBV9 to TRBJ1-2, with 11 bases fitting TRBD1. J lost 10 bases, V lost 3 bases, and 5 bases had no gene match. Per germline, CDR1 SGDLS and CDR2 YYNGEE. The CDR3 runs 13 residues. The CDR3 region has the DNA TGTGCCAGCAGCGACCTGGGACAGGGGGACTACACCTTC. The encoded protein is CASSDLGQGDYTF.

The chain carries TRBV20-1 and TRBJ2-7, with D possibly TRBD2 on 5 matching bases. The germline CDR1 and CDR2 sequences are DFQATT and SNEGSKA (reference sequence). Trimming shortened V by 0 bases and J by 0 bases, and 18 bases separated the two germline ends. The CDR3 has 17 residues. DNA for the CDR3: TGCAGTGCTAGAGATGGAAGTGGCGGGTGGAGCTCCTACGAGCAGTACTTC. Translated, it gives CSARDGSGGWSSYEQYF.

This clonotype was counted a few times. The chain combines TRBV10-3 with TRBJ2-3; 9 bases align to TRBD1. J lost 4 bases, V lost 8 bases, and 7 bases had no gene match. CDR1 and CDR2 (germline): ENHRY, SYGVKD. This CDR3 has 14 amino acids. The CDR3 nucleotides are TGTGCCATCCGGCCGGGACAGGGCCCAGATACGCAGTATTTT. It codes for CAIRPGQGPDTQYF.